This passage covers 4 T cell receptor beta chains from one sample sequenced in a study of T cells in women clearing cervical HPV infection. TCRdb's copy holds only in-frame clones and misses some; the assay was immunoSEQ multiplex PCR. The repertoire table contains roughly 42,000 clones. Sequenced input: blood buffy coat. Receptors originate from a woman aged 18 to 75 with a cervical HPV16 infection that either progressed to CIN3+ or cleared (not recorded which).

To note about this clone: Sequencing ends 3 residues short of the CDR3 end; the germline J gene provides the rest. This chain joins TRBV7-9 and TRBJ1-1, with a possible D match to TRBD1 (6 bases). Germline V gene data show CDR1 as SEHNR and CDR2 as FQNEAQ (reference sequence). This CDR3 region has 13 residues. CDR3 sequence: CASSPRGGEKAFF. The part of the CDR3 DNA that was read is TGTGCCAGCAGCCCCAGGGGAGGGGAAAAA.

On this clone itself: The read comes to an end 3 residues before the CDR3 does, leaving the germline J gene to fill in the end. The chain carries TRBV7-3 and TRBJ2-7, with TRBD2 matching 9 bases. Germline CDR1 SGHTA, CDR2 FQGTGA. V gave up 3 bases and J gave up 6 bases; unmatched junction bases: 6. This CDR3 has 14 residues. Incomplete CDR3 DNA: TGTGCCAGCAGCTTTCTTTCTAGCGGGACCGAG. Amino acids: CASSFLSSGTE. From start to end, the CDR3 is CASSFLSSGTEQYF.

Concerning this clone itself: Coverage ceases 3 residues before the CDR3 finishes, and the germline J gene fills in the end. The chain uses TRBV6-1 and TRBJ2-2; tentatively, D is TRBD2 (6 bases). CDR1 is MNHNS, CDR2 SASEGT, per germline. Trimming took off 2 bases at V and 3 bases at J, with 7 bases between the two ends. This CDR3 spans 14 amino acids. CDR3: CASSETGDTGELFF. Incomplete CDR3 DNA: TGTGCCAGCAGTGAAACGGGGGACACCGGGGAG.

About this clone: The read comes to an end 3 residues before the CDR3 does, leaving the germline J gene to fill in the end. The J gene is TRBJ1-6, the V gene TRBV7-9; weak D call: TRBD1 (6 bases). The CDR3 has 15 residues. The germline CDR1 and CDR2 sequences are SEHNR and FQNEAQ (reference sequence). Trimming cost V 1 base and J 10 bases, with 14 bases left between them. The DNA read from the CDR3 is TGTGCCAGCAGCTTAGGGTCTACAGGGACCTCACCC. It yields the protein CASSLGSTGTSP. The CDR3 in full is CASSLGSTGTSPLHF.